The next 2 T cell receptor beta chains were all read from a single sample in a study of Ad26.COV2.S vaccination and SARS-CoV-2 variants. Clones were sequenced by immunoSEQ multiplex PCR, and TCRdb holds only the in-frame ones, with some missing. The table has 510,000 or so clones, around 88% seen once. The treatment was: approximately 18 received Ad26.COV2.S at low or high dose, single or two shots; about five received placebo; per-sample allocation not given. Specimens were obtained on day 63 following the first vaccine or placebo injection. The material was peripheral blood, obtained in a trial of Ad26.COV2.S vaccine versus placebo. These receptors came from a person between 18 and 59 years old who received the Ad26.COV2.S COVID-19 vaccine or a placebo.

The chain carries TRBV10-2 and TRBJ1-6; perhaps TRBD1 as D (6 bases). Trimming cost V 3 bases and J 14 bases, with 14 bases left between them. This CDR3 spans 13 amino acids. Germline-derived CDR1 and CDR2 are WSHSY and SAAADI. The CDR3 region is CASSETRDTALHF. For the CDR3, the DNA is TGCGCCAGCAGTGAAACCCGGGACACGGCCCTCCACTTT.

The chain carries TRBV27 and TRBJ1-2; D remains ambiguous. The CDR3 extends over 13 amino acids. With 1 base removed from V and 7 bases from J, the gap between germline ends came to 10 bases. Germline CDR1 reads MNHEY; CDR2 reads SMNVEV (reference sequence). In DNA, the CDR3 is TGTGCCAGCAGTTTATACAAATGGGGTGGCTACACCTTC. Amino acid sequence: CASSLYKWGGYTF.